A selection of T cell receptor beta chains follows, all from one sample in a study of CD8+CD57+ T cells in acquired aplastic anemia. TCRdb analysed the reads with MiXCR anew, one entry per CDR3 protein. The data contain hundreds of thousands of distinct CDR3 sequences, approximately 32% of them singletons. Sequenced: sorted CD4+, CD8+, or CD8+CD57+ T cells (not recorded which) from PBMCs. These receptors originate from a human donor with aplastic anemia. CDR3s include the opening cysteine and the closing phenylalanine or tryptophan. Fields, in order: V gene, clone size, D gene, J gene, CDR3 protein, CDR3 DNA. D genes are given only for firm matches. The listing skips clone size in some rows; elsewhere it reads once, few, many or a size class.

v_call: TRBV6-5; clone_size: few; d_call: NA; j_call: TRBJ2-7; cdr3_aa: CASSNLNYEQYF; cdr3_nt: TGTGCCAGCAGTAACCTAAACTACGAGCAGTACTTC
v_call: TRBV6-1; clone_size: many; d_call: NA; j_call: TRBJ2-1; cdr3_aa: CASSLLAANEQFF; cdr3_nt: TGTGCCAGCTCGTTGCTAGCTGCAAATGAGCAGTTCTTC
v_call: TRBV7-9; clone_size: NA; d_call: NA; j_call: TRBJ2-5; cdr3_aa: CASSLGTVVGETQYF; cdr3_nt: TGTGCCAGCAGCCTTGGGACGGTGGTAGGGGAGACCCAGTACTTC
v_call: TRBV9; clone_size: once; d_call: NA; j_call: TRBJ2-3; cdr3_aa: CASSARGAGTDTQYF; cdr3_nt: TGTGCCAGCAGCGCCCGGGGGGCGGGCACAGATACGCAGTATTTT
v_call: TRBV27; clone_size: NA; d_call: NA; j_call: TRBJ1-1; cdr3_aa: CASNPTGTLRGGEAFF; cdr3_nt: TGTGCCAGCAACCCGACCGGGACACTGCGGGGAGGTGAAGCTTTCTTT
v_call: TRBV6-1; clone_size: NA; d_call: TRBD2; j_call: TRBJ2-7; cdr3_aa: CASIGLAAARVYEQYF; cdr3_nt: TGTGCCAGCATCGGACTAGCGGCAGCAAGGGTCTACGAGCAGTACTTC
v_call: TRBV29-1; clone_size: NA; d_call: NA; j_call: TRBJ1-4; cdr3_aa: CSAQGLNEKLFF; cdr3_nt: TGCTCCGCCCAGGGGCTTAATGAAAAACTGTTTTTT
v_call: TRBV5-5; clone_size: many; d_call: TRBD1; j_call: TRBJ1-5; cdr3_aa: CASSVTGTGINQPQHF; cdr3_nt: TGTGCCAGCAGCGTAACCGGGACAGGGATCAATCAGCCCCAGCATTTT
v_call: TRBV6-1; clone_size: NA; d_call: NA; j_call: TRBJ1-6; cdr3_aa: CASSEMGAVNNSPLHF; cdr3_nt: TGTGCCAGCAGTGAAATGGGGGCAGTCAATAATTCACCCCTCCACTTT
v_call: TRBV7-8; clone_size: many; d_call: NA; j_call: TRBJ1-2; cdr3_aa: CASTPQGALYGYTF; cdr3_nt: TGTGCCAGCACCCCACAGGGCGCGCTCTATGGCTACACCTTC
v_call: TRBV10-2; clone_size: many; d_call: NA; j_call: TRBJ2-7; cdr3_aa: CASSETTFRHEQYF; cdr3_nt: TGCGCCAGCAGTGAAACCACTTTTCGGCACGAGCAGTACTTC
v_call: TRBV6-5; clone_size: NA; d_call: NA; j_call: TRBJ2-4; cdr3_aa: CASSYREWAKNIQYF; cdr3_nt: TGTGCCAGCAGTTACAGGGAATGGGCCAAAAACATTCAGTACTTC
v_call: TRBV7-2; clone_size: many; d_call: NA; j_call: TRBJ1-5; cdr3_aa: CASSLSGERNQPQHF; cdr3_nt: TGTGCCAGCAGCTTATCGGGGGAGCGCAATCAGCCCCAGCATTTT
v_call: TRBV29-1; clone_size: NA; d_call: TRBD1; j_call: TRBJ2-6; cdr3_aa: CSVVGQGASGANVLTF; cdr3_nt: TGCAGCGTTGTTGGACAGGGGGCTTCTGGGGCCAACGTCCTGACTTTC
v_call: TRBV6-1; clone_size: NA; d_call: NA; j_call: TRBJ2-7; cdr3_aa: CASKEAGTGNYEQYF; cdr3_nt: TGTGCCAGCAAGGAGGCCGGGACTGGGAACTACGAGCAGTACTTC
v_call: TRBV5-1; clone_size: NA; d_call: NA; j_call: TRBJ2-2; cdr3_aa: CASSLGGRVDTGELFF; cdr3_nt: TGCGCCAGCAGCTTGGGTGGCAGGGTCGACACCGGGGAGCTGTTTTTT
v_call: TRBV24-1; clone_size: NA; d_call: NA; j_call: TRBJ1-5; cdr3_aa: CATSDGGTSQHF; cdr3_nt: TGTGCCACCAGTGATGGGGGGACGTCCCAGCATTTT
v_call: TRBV5-6; clone_size: few; d_call: TRBD1; j_call: TRBJ2-7; cdr3_aa: CASSPGQKLYEQYF; cdr3_nt: TGTGCCAGCAGCCCGGGACAGAAACTCTACGAGCAGTACTTC
v_call: TRBV19; clone_size: NA; d_call: NA; j_call: TRBJ2-7; cdr3_aa: CASSASESYEQYF; cdr3_nt: TGTGCCAGCTCAGCGTCGGAATCCTACGAGCAGTACTTC
v_call: TRBV13; clone_size: few; d_call: NA; j_call: TRBJ1-2; cdr3_aa: CASSLTGYYGYTF; cdr3_nt: TGTGCCAGCAGTCTCACAGGTTACTATGGCTACACCTTC
v_call: TRBV6-2/TRBV6-3; clone_size: NA; d_call: NA; j_call: TRBJ2-7; cdr3_aa: CASRSIGRYEQYF; cdr3_nt: TGTGCCAGCAGATCGATAGGGAGGTACGAGCAGTACTTC
v_call: TRBV30; clone_size: NA; d_call: NA; j_call: TRBJ2-2; cdr3_aa: CAWIRLTNTGELFF; cdr3_nt: TGTGCCTGGATAAGACTTACGAACACCGGGGAGCTGTTCTTT
v_call: TRBV20-1; clone_size: NA; d_call: NA; j_call: TRBJ2-5; cdr3_aa: CSARGGGQETQYF; cdr3_nt: TGCAGTGCTAGAGGAGGGGGTCAAGAGACCCAGTACTTC
v_call: TRBV10-3; clone_size: NA; d_call: NA; j_call: TRBJ1-2; cdr3_aa: CASSSRGSGNTF; cdr3_nt: TGTGCCAGCAGCTCGCGGGGGTCTGGAAACACCTTC
v_call: TRBV2; clone_size: NA; d_call: NA; j_call: TRBJ1-1; cdr3_aa: CASSEYLGQNTEAFF; cdr3_nt: TGTGCCAGCAGTGAATACCTAGGACAGAACACTGAAGCTTTCTTT
v_call: TRBV20-1; clone_size: NA; d_call: NA; j_call: TRBJ1-5; cdr3_aa: CSAIDNRDSGSEPQHF; cdr3_nt: TGCAGTGCTATCGACAACCGGGACTCGGGCAGCGAGCCCCAGCATTTT
v_call: TRBV15; clone_size: many; d_call: NA; j_call: TRBJ1-2; cdr3_aa: CATSRDQGANYGYTF; cdr3_nt: TGTGCCACCAGCAGAGATCAGGGTGCGAACTATGGCTACACCTTC
v_call: TRBV11-2; clone_size: NA; d_call: TRBD2; j_call: TRBJ2-7; cdr3_aa: CASRRAGGRTYEQYF; cdr3_nt: TGTGCCAGCAGAAGGGCGGGGGGCCGGACCTACGAGCAGTACTTC
v_call: TRBV12-3/TRBV12-4; clone_size: many; d_call: NA; j_call: TRBJ2-1; cdr3_aa: CASSRTPEQFF; cdr3_nt: TGTGCCAGCAGCAGAACACCTGAGCAGTTCTTC
v_call: TRBV13; clone_size: few; d_call: TRBD1; j_call: TRBJ2-7; cdr3_aa: CASSHEETITGAPYEQYF; cdr3_nt: TGTGCCAGCAGCCACGAGGAAACAATAACAGGGGCACCCTACGAGCAGTACTTC
v_call: TRBV5-1; clone_size: NA; d_call: TRBD1; j_call: TRBJ2-5; cdr3_aa: CASSAFPQGREAQYF; cdr3_nt: TGCGCCAGCAGCGCATTTCCACAGGGGCGAGAGGCCCAGTACTTC
v_call: TRBV2; clone_size: NA; d_call: TRBD2; j_call: TRBJ2-1; cdr3_aa: CARTKREGGNEQFF; cdr3_nt: TGTGCCAGGACTAAGCGGGAGGGGGGGAATGAGCAGTTCTTC
v_call: TRBV5-1; clone_size: many; d_call: NA; j_call: TRBJ2-7; cdr3_aa: CASSLAEGLEQYF; cdr3_nt: TGCGCCAGCAGCTTGGCCGAGGGGTTGGAGCAGTACTTC
v_call: TRBV6-5; clone_size: few; d_call: NA; j_call: TRBJ2-7; cdr3_aa: CASSYSQFQGVYEQYF; cdr3_nt: TGTGCCAGCAGTTACTCCCAATTCCAAGGAGTCTACGAGCAGTACTTC
v_call: TRBV3-1; clone_size: NA; d_call: NA; j_call: TRBJ2-7; cdr3_aa: CASSQPGEQYF; cdr3_nt: TGTGCCAGCAGCCAACCAGGTGAGCAGTACTTC
v_call: TRBV19; clone_size: many; d_call: NA; j_call: TRBJ2-7; cdr3_aa: CASSTQGSGGYEQYF; cdr3_nt: TGTGCCAGTAGCACGCAGGGTAGTGGGGGCTACGAGCAGTACTTC
v_call: TRBV19; clone_size: many; d_call: NA; j_call: TRBJ2-1; cdr3_aa: CASSMEGGAYNEQFF; cdr3_nt: TGTGCCAGTAGTATGGAAGGGGGGGCATACAATGAGCAGTTCTTC
v_call: TRBV19; clone_size: many; d_call: NA; j_call: TRBJ2-7; cdr3_aa: CASSPRLGEQYF; cdr3_nt: TGTGCCAGTAGTCCGCGACTAGGCGAGCAGTACTTC
v_call: TRBV6-1; clone_size: NA; d_call: NA; j_call: TRBJ2-5; cdr3_aa: CASVMTGRGTQYF; cdr3_nt: TGTGCCAGCGTTATGACGGGAAGGGGGACCCAGTACTTC
v_call: TRBV6-1; clone_size: NA; d_call: TRBD1; j_call: TRBJ1-2; cdr3_aa: CASRTGTGTYGYTF; cdr3_nt: TGTGCCAGCAGAACCGGGACAGGGACTTATGGCTACACCTTC
v_call: TRBV4-2; clone_size: NA; d_call: NA; j_call: TRBJ2-3; cdr3_aa: CASAVSASSTDTQYF; cdr3_nt: TGTGCCAGCGCCGTTAGTGCGTCTAGCACAGATACGCAGTATTTT
v_call: TRBV10-3; clone_size: NA; d_call: NA; j_call: TRBJ1-4; cdr3_aa: CATGQDSNEKLFF; cdr3_nt: TGTGCCACGGGGCAGGATTCAAATGAAAAACTGTTTTTT